The 13 T cell receptor beta chains reported below all come from one sample, sequenced in a study of blood T cell repertoires in COVID-19. Repertoires were generated with immunoSEQ multiplex PCR, while TCRdb's copy carries only in-frame clones and drops some. The table records almost 300,000 clones, 70% to 90% of them present only once. Sequencing was done on a sample of peripheral blood. The receptors were gathered from a man aged 65 to 79 with acute or convalescent COVID-19.

The rearrangement links TRBV4-3 to TRBJ2-3; 13 nucleotides line up with TRBD2. The CDR3 loop spans 16 amino acids. The V gene's germline CDR1 is LGHNA and CDR2 YSLEER. V gave up 0 bases and J gave up 7 bases; unmatched junction bases: 4. The CDR3: CASSQDLLAGGNTQYF. CDR3 bases: TGCGCCAGCAGCCAAGATCTACTAGCGGGGGGGAATACGCAGTATTTT.

This clone was recorded once. This chain links TRBV15 with TRBJ2-7, with 7 nucleotides matching TRBD1. CDR1 is LNHNV, CDR2 YYDKDF, per germline (reference sequence). The CDR3 totals 14 residues. The V gene end was trimmed by 6 bases and the J gene end by 2 bases; junction bases not matched to a gene: 7. The CDR3 spells CATRSGGQAYEQYF. DNA for the CDR3: TGTGCCACCAGATCAGGCGGACAGGCCTACGAGCAGTACTTC.

V gene TRBV2 combines with J gene TRBJ1-4, with TRBD1 identical over 8 bases. Germline-derived CDR1 and CDR2 are SNHLY and FYNNEI. The CDR3 extends over 14 amino acids. After removal of 5 bases from V and 4 bases from J, the junction contained 3 bases not matched to a gene. CDR3 amino acids: CASSPDRGNEKLFF. The CDR3 nucleotides read TGTGCCAGCAGTCCCGACAGGGGTAATGAAAAACTGTTTTTT.

Here the CDR3 reads CASSLGLAGRGELFF. The CDR3 nucleotides are TGTGCCAGCAGCCTGGGACTAGCGGGGAGGGGGGAGCTGTTTTTT. The chain combines TRBV5-4 with TRBJ2-2, with 13 bases that match TRBD2. CDR1 SGHNT and CDR2 YYREEE come from the germline V gene (reference sequence). The CDR3 is made up of 15 amino acids. V lost 4 bases, J lost 8 bases, and 5 bases stayed unmatched.

This chain joins TRBV4-3 and TRBJ2-1; D unclear. Trimming took off 0 bases at V and 4 bases at J, with 4 bases between the two ends. This CDR3 is built from 13 residues. CDR1 is LGHNA and CDR2 is YSLEER in the germline V gene. The CDR3 loop reads CASSQDIYNEQFF. The CDR3 nucleotides read TGCGCCAGCAGCCAAGATATATACAATGAGCAGTTCTTC.

This clone has a handful of counts. The CDR3 spells CASSTVRQDYGYTF. In DNA form, the CDR3 reads TGTGCCAGCAGTACTGTCCGACAAGATTATGGCTACACCTTC. V is TRBV6-5 and J is TRBJ1-2, with D hard to call. Between the trimmed V and J ends, which lost 5 bases and 5 bases, there was a span of 15 bases. This CDR3 has 14 residues. Germline CDR1 MNHEY, CDR2 SVGAGI.

The gene calls are TRBV29-1 and TRBJ2-1; D possibly corresponds to TRBD2 (5 bases). Between the trimmed V and J ends, which lost 4 bases and 6 bases, there was a span of 10 bases. The germline V gene has CDR1 SQVTM and CDR2 ANQGSEA. The CDR3 contains 12 residues. The DNA of the CDR3 is TGCAGCGTTGGGTATGGAGGCAATGAGCAGTTCTTC. It encodes CSVGYGGNEQFF.

CDR3 in amino acids: CASSLDAGGIYGYTF. Here the CDR3 DNA reads TGTGCCAGCAGCTTAGATGCCGGTGGTATCTATGGCTACACCTTC. The chain carries TRBV7-8 and TRBJ1-2; D gene ambiguous. This CDR3 has 15 amino acids. Trimming stripped 1 base from V and 4 bases from J, with 13 bases between. Germline loops: CDR1 SGHVS, CDR2 FQNEAQ.

V gene TRBV7-2 combines with J gene TRBJ1-1; D ambiguous. Germline V CDR1 and CDR2: SGHTA, FQGNSA. The germline V and J ends were trimmed by 7 bases and 5 bases, with 14 bases remaining between them. The CDR3 runs to 13 residues. This CDR3 is CASNQWRVTEAFF. The CDR3 DNA reads as TGTGCCAGCAACCAGTGGAGGGTAACTGAAGCTTTCTTT.

The J gene is TRBJ2-5, the V gene TRBV23-1, with TRBD1 as a possible D gene (7 bases). TRBV23-1 is recorded as an ORF, its role being uncertain. Trimming took off 11 bases at V and 5 bases at J, with 18 bases between the two ends. The CDR3 is 13 amino acids. In DNA form, the CDR3 reads TGCGCCTATTACGGAGGGGGCGGCGAGACCCAGTACTTC. Its translation is CAYYGGGGETQYF.

The chain has TRBV6-5 and TRBJ2-5, with TRBD1 as a possible D gene (6 bases). Per the germline V gene, CDR1 is MNHEY and CDR2 is SVGAGI. CDR3 length: 14 residues. The ends were cut back, 6 bases at V and 1 base at J, with 12 bases in the middle. The CDR3 sequence: CASRETGLQETQYF. The CDR3, as DNA: TGTGCCAGCAGGGAGACAGGACTCCAAGAGACCCAGTACTTC.

The J gene is TRBJ1-4, the V gene TRBV30; 7 bases are a match to TRBD1. Germline V gene sequence: CDR1 GTSNPN, CDR2 SVGIG (reference sequence). The V segment lost 0 bases and the J segment 8 bases; nucleotides outside the gene matches: 9. The CDR3 extends over 15 amino acids. CDR3 nucleotides: TGTGCCTGGAGTGTACACAGGGGCAGGGGGGAAAAACTGTTTTTT. Translating it yields CAWSVHRGRGEKLFF.

The chain couples TRBV15 to TRBJ2-5, with D possibly matching TRBD2 (6 bases). CDR3 size: 13 residues. Trimming took 3 bases from V and 4 from J, leaving 9 bases between them. Germline CDR1 reads LNHNV; CDR2 reads YYDKDF (reference sequence). The CDR3 DNA reads as TGTGCCACCAGCAGCTGGGGAGGAGAGACCCAGTACTTC. Translating it yields CATSSWGGETQYF.